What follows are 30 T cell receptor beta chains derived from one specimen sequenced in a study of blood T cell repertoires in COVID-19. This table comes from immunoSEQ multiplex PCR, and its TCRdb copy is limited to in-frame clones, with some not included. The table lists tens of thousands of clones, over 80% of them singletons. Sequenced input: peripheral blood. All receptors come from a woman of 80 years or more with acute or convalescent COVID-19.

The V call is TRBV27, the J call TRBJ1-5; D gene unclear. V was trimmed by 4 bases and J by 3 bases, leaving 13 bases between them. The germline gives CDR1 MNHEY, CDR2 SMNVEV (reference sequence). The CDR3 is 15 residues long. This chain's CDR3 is CASSSQVTHNQPQHF. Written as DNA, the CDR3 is TGTGCCAGCAGTTCCCAGGTGACCCACAATCAGCCCCAGCATTTT.

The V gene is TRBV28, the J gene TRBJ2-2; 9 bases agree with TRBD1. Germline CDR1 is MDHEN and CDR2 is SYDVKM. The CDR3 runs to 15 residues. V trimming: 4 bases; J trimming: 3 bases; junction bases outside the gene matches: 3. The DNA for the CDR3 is TGTGCCAGCAGTTCCTGGACAGGGGACACCGGGGAGCTGTTTTTT. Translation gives CASSSWTGDTGELFF.

The CDR3 sequence is CASSLAEPGQGNEQFF. DNA of the CDR3: TGTGCCAGCAGCCTCGCAGAACCGGGACAGGGTAATGAGCAGTTCTTC. The rearrangement links TRBV7-8 to TRBJ2-1, with 9 bases matching TRBD1. Unmatched junction bases numbered 12, after V lost 5 bases and J lost 7 bases. The CDR3 sequence is 16 residues long. Looked up from germline, CDR1 is SGHVS and CDR2 is FQNEAQ.

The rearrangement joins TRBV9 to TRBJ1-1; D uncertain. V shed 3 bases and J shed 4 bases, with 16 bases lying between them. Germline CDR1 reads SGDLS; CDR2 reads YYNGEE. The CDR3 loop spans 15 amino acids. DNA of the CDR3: TGTGCCAGCAGCGGAGGAACTGGTCGGGGCACTGAAGCTTTCTTT. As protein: CASSGGTGRGTEAFF.

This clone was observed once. DNA for the CDR3: TGTGCCAGCAGCTTACAACCTCGACAGGGTGCTCTAGAGACCCAGTACTTC. Its protein product is CASSLQPRQGALETQYF. This chain joins TRBV7-9 and TRBJ2-5; 7 bases line up with TRBD1. The V gene end was trimmed by 2 bases and the J gene end by 4 bases; junction bases not matched to a gene: 13. This CDR3 is built from 17 residues. Per the germline V gene, CDR1 is SEHNR and CDR2 is FQNEAQ (reference sequence).

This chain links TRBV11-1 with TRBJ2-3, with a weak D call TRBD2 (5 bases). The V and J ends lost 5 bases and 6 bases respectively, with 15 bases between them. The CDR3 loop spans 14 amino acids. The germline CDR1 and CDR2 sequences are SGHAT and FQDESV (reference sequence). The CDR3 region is CASSLLVFSDTQYF. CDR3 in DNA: TGTGCCAGCAGCCTACTAGTTTTCTCGGATACGCAGTATTTT.

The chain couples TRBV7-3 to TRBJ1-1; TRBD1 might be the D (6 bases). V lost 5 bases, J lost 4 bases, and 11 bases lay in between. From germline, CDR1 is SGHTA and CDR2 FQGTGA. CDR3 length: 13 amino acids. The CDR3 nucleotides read TGTGCCAGCAGCCAGGTAGGGGGCACTGAAGCTTTCTTT. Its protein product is CASSQVGGTEAFF.

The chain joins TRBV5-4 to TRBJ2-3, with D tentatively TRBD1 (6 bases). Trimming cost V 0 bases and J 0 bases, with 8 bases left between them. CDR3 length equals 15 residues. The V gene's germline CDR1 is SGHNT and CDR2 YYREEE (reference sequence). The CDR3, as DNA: TGTGCCAGCAGCTTGGGTGGACAGAGCACAGATACGCAGTATTTT. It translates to CASSLGGQSTDTQYF.

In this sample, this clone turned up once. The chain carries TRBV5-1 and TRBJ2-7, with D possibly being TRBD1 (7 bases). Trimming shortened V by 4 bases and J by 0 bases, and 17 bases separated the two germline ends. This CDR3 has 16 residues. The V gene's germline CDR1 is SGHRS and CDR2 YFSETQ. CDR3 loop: CASSGGQRASSYEQYF. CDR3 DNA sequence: TGCGCCAGCAGCGGGGGACAGCGGGCGAGCTCCTACGAGCAGTACTTC.

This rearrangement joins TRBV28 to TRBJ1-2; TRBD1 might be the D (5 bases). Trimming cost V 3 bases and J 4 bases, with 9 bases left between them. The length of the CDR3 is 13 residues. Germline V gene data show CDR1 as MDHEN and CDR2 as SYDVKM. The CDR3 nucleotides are TGTGCCAGCAGTTTTCTGGGGGGCTATGGCTACACCTTC. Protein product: CASSFLGGYGYTF.

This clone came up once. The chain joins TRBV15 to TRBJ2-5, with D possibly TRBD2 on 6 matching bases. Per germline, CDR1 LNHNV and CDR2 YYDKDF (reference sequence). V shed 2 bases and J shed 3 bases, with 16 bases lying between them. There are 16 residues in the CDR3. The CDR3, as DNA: TGTGCCACCAGCAGACCTACCGGGACTCGAAAAGAGACCCAGTACTTC. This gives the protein CATSRPTGTRKETQYF.

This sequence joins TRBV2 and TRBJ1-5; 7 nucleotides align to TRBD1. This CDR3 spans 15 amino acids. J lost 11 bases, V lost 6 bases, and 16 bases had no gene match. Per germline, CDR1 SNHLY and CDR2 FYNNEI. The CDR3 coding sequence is TGTGCCAGCAGAGCAGGGGGGTTAGACATCATGACCCAGCATTTT. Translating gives CASRAGGLDIMTQHF.

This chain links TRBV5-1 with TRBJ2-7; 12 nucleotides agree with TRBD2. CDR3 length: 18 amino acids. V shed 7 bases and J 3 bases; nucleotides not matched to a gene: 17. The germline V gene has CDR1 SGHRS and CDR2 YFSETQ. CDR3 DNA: TGCGCCAGCGCTAGAGGCGGACTAGCGGGGACGGTCGACTACGAGCAGTACTTC. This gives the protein CASARGGLAGTVDYEQYF.

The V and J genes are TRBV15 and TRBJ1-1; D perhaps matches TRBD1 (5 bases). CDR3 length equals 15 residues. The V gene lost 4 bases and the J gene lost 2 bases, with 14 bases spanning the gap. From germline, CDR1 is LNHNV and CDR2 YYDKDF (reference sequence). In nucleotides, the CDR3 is TGTGCCACCAGCACCGGCACAGGAATTAACACTGAAGCTTTCTTT. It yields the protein CATSTGTGINTEAFF.

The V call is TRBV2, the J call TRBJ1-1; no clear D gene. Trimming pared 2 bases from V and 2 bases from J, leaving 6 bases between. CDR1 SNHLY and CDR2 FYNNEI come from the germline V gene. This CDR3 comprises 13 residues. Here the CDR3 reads CASSEILNTEAFF. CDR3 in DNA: TGTGCCAGCAGTGAAATCCTAAACACTGAAGCTTTCTTT.

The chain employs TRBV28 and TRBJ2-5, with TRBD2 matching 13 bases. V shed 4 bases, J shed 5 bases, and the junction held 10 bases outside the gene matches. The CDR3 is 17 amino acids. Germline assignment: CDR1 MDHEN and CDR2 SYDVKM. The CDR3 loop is CASSSFDLLAGGETQYF. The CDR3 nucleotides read TGTGCCAGCAGTTCCTTCGACCTACTAGCGGGAGGGGAGACCCAGTACTTC. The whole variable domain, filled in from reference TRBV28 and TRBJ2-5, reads DVKVTQSSRYLVKRTGEKVFLECVQDMDHENMFWYRQDPGLGLRLIYFSYDVKMKEKGDIPEGYSVSREKKERFSLILESASTNQTSMYLCASSSFDLLAGGETQYFGPGTRLLVL.

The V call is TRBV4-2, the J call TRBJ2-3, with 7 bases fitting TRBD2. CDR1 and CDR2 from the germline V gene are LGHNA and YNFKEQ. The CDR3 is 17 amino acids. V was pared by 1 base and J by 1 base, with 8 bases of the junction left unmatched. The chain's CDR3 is CASSQGGSGPRTDTQYF. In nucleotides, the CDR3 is TGTGCCAGCAGCCAAGGGGGTAGCGGGCCCCGCACAGATACGCAGTATTTT.

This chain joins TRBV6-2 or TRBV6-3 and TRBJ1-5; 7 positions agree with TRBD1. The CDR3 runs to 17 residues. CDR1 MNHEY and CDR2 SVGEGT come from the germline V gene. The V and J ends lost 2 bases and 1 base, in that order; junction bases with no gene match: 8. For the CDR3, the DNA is TGTGCCAGCAGTTACAACCCGTACAGGGGAAGCAATCAGCCCCAGCATTTT. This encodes CASSYNPYRGSNQPQHF.

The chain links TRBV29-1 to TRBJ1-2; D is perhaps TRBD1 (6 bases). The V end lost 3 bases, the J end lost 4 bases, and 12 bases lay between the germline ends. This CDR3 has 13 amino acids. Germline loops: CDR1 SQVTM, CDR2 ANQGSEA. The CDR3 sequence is CSVDQGISYGYTF. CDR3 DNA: TGCAGCGTTGATCAGGGGATTTCCTATGGCTACACCTTC.

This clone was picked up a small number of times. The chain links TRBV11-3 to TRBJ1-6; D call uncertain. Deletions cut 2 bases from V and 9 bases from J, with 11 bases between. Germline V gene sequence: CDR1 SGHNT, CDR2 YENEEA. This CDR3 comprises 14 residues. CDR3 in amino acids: CASSLSGGSSPLHF. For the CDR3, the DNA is TGTGCCAGCAGCTTATCCGGAGGGTCTTCACCCCTCCACTTT.

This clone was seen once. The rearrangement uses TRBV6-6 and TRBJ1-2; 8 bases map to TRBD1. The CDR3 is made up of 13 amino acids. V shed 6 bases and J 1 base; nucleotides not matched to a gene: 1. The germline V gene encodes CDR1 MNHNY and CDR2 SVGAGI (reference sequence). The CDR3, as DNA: TGTGCCAGCAGCACAGGGGGTAACTATGGCTACACCTTC. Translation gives CASSTGGNYGYTF.

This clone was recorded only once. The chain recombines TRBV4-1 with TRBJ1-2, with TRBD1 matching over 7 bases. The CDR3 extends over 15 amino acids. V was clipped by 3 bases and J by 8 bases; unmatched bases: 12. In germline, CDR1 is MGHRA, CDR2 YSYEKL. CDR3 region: CASSQADRVEDGYTF. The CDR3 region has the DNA TGCGCCAGCAGCCAGGCCGACAGGGTGGAGGACGGCTACACCTTC.

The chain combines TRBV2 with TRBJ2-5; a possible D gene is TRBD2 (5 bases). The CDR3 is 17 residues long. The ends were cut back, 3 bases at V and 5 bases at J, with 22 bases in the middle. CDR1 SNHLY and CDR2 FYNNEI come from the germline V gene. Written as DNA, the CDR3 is TGTGCCAGCAGTGACAGTGTAGGGCTAGGAGGTTCTGAGACCCAGTACTTC. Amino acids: CASSDSVGLGGSETQYF.

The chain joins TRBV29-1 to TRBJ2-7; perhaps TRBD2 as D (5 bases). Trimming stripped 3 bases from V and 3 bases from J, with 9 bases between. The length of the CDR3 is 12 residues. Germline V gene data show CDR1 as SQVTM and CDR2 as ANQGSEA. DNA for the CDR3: TGCAGCGTTGAGCCGAGGGTCTACGAGCAGTACTTC. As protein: CSVEPRVYEQYF.

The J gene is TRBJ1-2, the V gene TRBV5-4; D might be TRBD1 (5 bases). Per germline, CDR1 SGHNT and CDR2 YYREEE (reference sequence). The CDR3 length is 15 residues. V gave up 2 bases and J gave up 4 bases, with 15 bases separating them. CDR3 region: CASSLVGGDTYGYTF. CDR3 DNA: TGTGCCAGCAGCTTAGTGGGAGGGGATACCTATGGCTACACCTTC.

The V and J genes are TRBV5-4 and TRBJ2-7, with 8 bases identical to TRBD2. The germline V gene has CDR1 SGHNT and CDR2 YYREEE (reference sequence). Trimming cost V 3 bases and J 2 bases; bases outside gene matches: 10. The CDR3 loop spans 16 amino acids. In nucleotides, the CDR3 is TGTGCCAGCAGCTCGAGCTGGACTAGCCGTCCCTACGAGCAGTACTTC. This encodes CASSSSWTSRPYEQYF.

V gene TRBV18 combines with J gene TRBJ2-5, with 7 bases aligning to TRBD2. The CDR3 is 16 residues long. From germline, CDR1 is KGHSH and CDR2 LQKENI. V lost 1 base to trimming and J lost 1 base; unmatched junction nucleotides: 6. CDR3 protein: CASSPLVAGIQETQYF. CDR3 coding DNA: TGTGCCAGCTCACCACTAGTAGCGGGCATCCAAGAGACCCAGTACTTC.

The DNA for the CDR3 is TGTGCCAGCATTCGGCGCCTTACTGGGGGAGGCCAGGAGACCCAGTACTTC. This codes for CASIRRLTGGGQETQYF. V is TRBV2 and J is TRBJ2-5; possibly TRBD2 for D (6 bases). Germline V gene lookup returns CDR1 SNHLY and CDR2 FYNNEI. The length of the CDR3 is 17 residues. The V end lost 7 bases, the J end lost 5 bases, and 26 bases lay between the germline ends.

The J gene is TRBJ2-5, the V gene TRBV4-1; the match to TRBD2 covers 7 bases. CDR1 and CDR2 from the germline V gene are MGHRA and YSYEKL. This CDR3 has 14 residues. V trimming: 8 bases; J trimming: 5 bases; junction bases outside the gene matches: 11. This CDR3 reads CASALTAGRETQYF. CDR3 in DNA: TGCGCCAGCGCCTTAACAGCGGGAAGGGAGACCCAGTACTTC.

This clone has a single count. The CDR3 protein is CASSFPQGKTQYF. In DNA form, the CDR3 reads TGTGCCAGCAGCTTCCCCCAGGGGAAGACCCAGTACTTC. The rearrangement links TRBV7-7 to TRBJ2-5; tentatively, D is TRBD1 (6 bases). CDR1 is SSHAT and CDR2 is FNYEAQ in the germline V gene (reference sequence). This CDR3 is built from 13 residues. V was trimmed by 3 bases and J by 6 bases, leaving 11 bases between them.